One and the same sample provided the 11 T cell receptor beta chains below, sequenced in a study of CD8 T cells in Susac syndrome. Reverse transcription of about 0.45 to 1 ug RNA was carried out with random hexamers. TCRdb re-analysed the immunoSEQ multiplex PCR reads in MiXCR, keeping a single row per CDR3 protein. The sample lists around 280,000 distinct CDR3 sequences; about 85% were seen once. The sequenced sample was CD8+ T cells from PBMCs. These receptors came from a human donor with multiple sclerosis.

CDR3 loop: CAKSDGGYNEQFF. For the CDR3, the DNA is TGTGCCAAATCGGACGGAGGGTACAATGAGCAGTTCTTC. The chain uses TRBV7-9 and TRBJ2-1; TRBD2 might be the D (6 bases). V lost 10 bases, J lost 4 bases, and 14 bases lay in between. The CDR3 runs 13 residues. Germline V gives CDR1 SEHNR, CDR2 FQNEAQ (reference sequence).

The chain links TRBV19 to TRBJ2-7, with 11 bases aligning to TRBD2. The CDR3 has 19 amino acids. After removal of 7 bases from V and 1 base from J, the junction contained 18 bases not matched to a gene. Germline V CDR1 and CDR2: LNHDA, SQIVND (reference sequence). The CDR3, as DNA: TGTGCCAGTAAGGGAGCCCTCACTAGCGGGAGTTCGGCTTCCTACGAGCAGTACTTC. It encodes CASKGALTSGSSASYEQYF.

This chain connects TRBV7-9 to TRBJ2-1; D is ambiguous. Germline V CDR1 and CDR2: SEHNR, FQNEAQ (reference sequence). V lost 3 bases and J lost 6, with 6 bases in between. The CDR3 runs to 12 residues. The CDR3: CASSFLSNEQFF. CDR3 sequence (DNA): TGTGCCAGCAGCTTCCTGAGCAATGAGCAGTTCTTC.

This clonotype appeared a single time. This rearrangement joins TRBV15 to TRBJ2-7; D is possibly TRBD1 (7 bases). CDR3 size: 17 residues. Germline CDR1 and CDR2: LNHNV and YYDKDF (reference sequence). The V and J ends lost 0 bases and 2 bases respectively, with 17 bases between them. CDR3 nucleotides: TGTGCCACCAGCAGAGATGGGTCGGGCAGGGGGGCCTACGAGCAGTACTTC. Translation gives CATSRDGSGRGAYEQYF.

The chain has TRBV28 and TRBJ1-3; D remains unclear. V gave up 5 bases and J gave up 3 bases, with 5 bases separating them. The CDR3 totals 12 residues. Germline lookup yields CDR1 MDHEN and CDR2 SYDVKM. CDR3 residues: CASSPYGNTIYF. The DNA of the CDR3 is TGTGCCAGCAGTCCATATGGAAACACCATATATTTT.

The chain combines TRBV9 with TRBJ2-5; 8 nucleotides agree with TRBD1. With V trimmed by 3 bases and J by 4 bases, 8 bases remained unmatched. This CDR3 spans 15 amino acids. The germline V gene encodes CDR1 SGDLS and CDR2 YYNGEE. The CDR3 here is CASSATGGKLETQYF. The CDR3 DNA sequence: TGTGCCAGCAGCGCAACAGGGGGGAAATTAGAGACCCAGTACTTC.

The chain recombines TRBV20-1 with TRBJ1-6; D is possibly TRBD1 (6 bases). The CDR3 extends over 16 amino acids. Germline values: CDR1 DFQATT, CDR2 SNEGSKA (reference sequence). Deletions cut 2 bases from V and 0 bases from J, with 11 bases between. The CDR3 nucleotides read TGCAGTGCTAGACAGGGGCTGAGCTCCTATAATTCACCCCTCCACTTT. Its protein is CSARQGLSSYNSPLHF.

A single count supports this clonotype. The chain uses TRBV29-1 and TRBJ2-1; D perhaps matches TRBD2 (6 bases). The CDR3 extends over 11 amino acids. The germline gives CDR1 SQVTM, CDR2 ANQGSEA. V was pared by 4 bases and J by 10 bases, with 11 bases between. CDR3 nucleotides: TGCAGCGTTGGAAACGGGAGAGAGCAGTTCTTC. This encodes CSVGNGREQFF.

Remarks on this clonotype: The junction does not match germline at one end; this may be a read error. The rearrangement links TRBV5-4 to TRBJ1-1, with 9 bases that match TRBD1. Germline-derived CDR1 and CDR2 are SGHNT and YYREEE (reference sequence). This CDR3 has 13 residues. The CDR3, as DNA: TGTGTCAGCAGCGCGACAGGGGGGACTGAAGCTTTCTTT. Translated: CVSSATGGTEAFF.

This chain joins TRBV11-2 and TRBJ2-1; 11 nucleotides match TRBD2. Germline loops: CDR1 SGHAT, CDR2 FQNNGV. The V segment lost 5 bases and the J segment 10 bases; nucleotides outside the gene matches: 13. CDR3 length equals 16 residues. CDR3 sequence (DNA): TGTGCCAGCAGCGAAGGACCGGGACTAGCGGACTTGGAGCAGTTCTTC. Residues: CASSEGPGLADLEQFF.

The chain joins TRBV27 to TRBJ2-2; D is perhaps TRBD1 or TRBD2 (5 bases each). V was clipped by 6 bases and J by 0 bases, with 26 bases between them. Per the germline V gene, CDR1 is MNHEY and CDR2 is SMNVEV (reference sequence). This CDR3 has 20 residues. CDR3 nucleotide sequence: TGTGCCAGCAGCCCCCGGAGTGGGTGGGGGACCGGGGCGAACACCGGGGAGCTGTTTTTT. Translating it yields CASSPRSGWGTGANTGELFF.